The rows below give T cell receptor beta chains drawn from one sample of a study of identifying expanded T cells in peripheral blood. Produced via immunoSEQ multiplex PCR; TCRdb's table is partial and in-frame only. The table records approximately 120,000 clones, around 89% of them present only once. The specimen was blood. The source of these receptors is a person between 18 and 75 years old in good health. Both conserved end residues are part of each CDR3. A D gene is named only where the DNA matches it firmly. Expanded clones get a size class; other rows say once, few or many, or leave the size out.

j_call	v_call	d_call	clone_size	cdr3_aa	cdr3_nt
TRBJ1-1	TRBV28	.	.	CASNEQGTEAFF	TGTGCCAGCAACGAACAGGGAACTGAAGCTTTCTTT
TRBJ1-2	TRBV27	TRBD1	.	CATHSSGGRGYTF	TGTGCCACCCACTCGTCAGGGGGAAGAGGCTACACCTTC
TRBJ2-1	TRBV2	TRBD1	.	CASSPHSGGGNEQFF	TGTGCCAGCAGTCCTCATTCAGGGGGCGGGAATGAGCAGTTCTTC
TRBJ2-1	TRBV7-8	TRBD2	.	CASSFSGGSSYNEQFF	TGTGCCAGCAGCTTTAGCGGGGGGTCCTCCTACAATGAGCAGTTCTTC
TRBJ1-4	TRBV7-7	TRBD1	.	CASSAGTGVNEKLFF	TGTGCCAGCAGCGCCGGGACAGGGGTTAATGAAAAACTGTTTTTT
TRBJ2-1	TRBV28	.	.	CASSLLAGRVMEQFF	TGTGCCAGCAGTTTACTGGCGGGACGGGTAATGGAGCAGTTCTTC
TRBJ2-7	TRBV7-3	.	.	CASSSRPSYEQYF	TGTGCCAGCAGCTCCCGGCCTTCCTACGAGCAGTACTTC
TRBJ1-4	TRBV7-2	.	once	CASSSGGGTTNEKLFF	TGTGCCAGCAGCTCTGGGGGGGGGACAACTAATGAAAAACTGTTTTTT
TRBJ2-3	TRBV2	.	.	CASRGGTTTADTQYF	TGTGCCAGCAGGGGGGGGACAACGACCGCAGATACGCAGTATTTT
TRBJ2-1	TRBV2	TRBD2	once	CASRKVAGLSYNEQFF	TGTGCCAGCAGGAAGGTAGCGGGACTGTCCTACAATGAGCAGTTCTTC